This T cell receptor (beta chain) was sequenced in a study of T cell repertoires in cytomegalovirus infection. Study overall: CMV infection and matching HLA type were both indicated by public TCR beta signatures. Study findings and constraints: Dominating the ex vivo response were HLA-C-restricted CMV-specific TCR beta clonotypes.

V was shortened by 4 bases and J by 1 base, with 7 bases between the two germline ends. Looked up from germline, CDR1 is ENHRY and CDR2 is SYGVKD. CDR3 size: 14 residues. Of note for this clonotype: Its antigen is still unknown.

TCRdb recomputed calls from the reads with MiXCR, one row per CDR3 protein. The sample holds around 740,000 distinct CDR3 sequences, 35% to 45% seen once. The chain couples TRBV10-3 to TRBJ2-2; a possible D gene is TRBD1 (6 bases). This TCR derives from a human donor in good health (CMV status not recorded). Some clones in this sample may be carry-over from other donors' samples. Source material: PBMCs. The CDR3: CAISGGGNTGELFF. CDR3 in DNA: TGTGCCATCAGTGGAGGGGGGAACACCGGGGAGCTGTTTTTT.